These 29 T cell receptor beta chains were all obtained from the same sample, sequenced in a study of type 1 regulatory T cells. A single record per CDR3 protein comes from TCRdb applying MiXCR to the reads. Of approximately 42,000 distinct CDR3 sequences detected, 12% appear once; the ten largest clones hold around 8%. Antigens for these TCRs are unknown. Material for sequencing was cultured non-Tr1 T cells, either the whole culture or a sorted T cell fraction (not recorded which). The source of these receptors is a human donor in good health.

This clonotype was seen at least ten times. This sequence joins TRBV12-3 or TRBV12-4 and TRBJ2-1; D gene uncertain. The length of the CDR3 is 11 residues. The V and J ends lost 7 bases and 8 bases respectively, with 9 bases between them. The CDR3: CASMSGYEQFF. As DNA, the CDR3 is TGTGCCAGCATGTCAGGATATGAGCAGTTCTTC.

Ten or more counts support this clonotype. This chain connects TRBV5-1 to TRBJ2-5; TRBD1 is a possible D gene (5 bases). The CDR3 sequence is 13 residues long. Between the trimmed V and J ends, which lost 4 bases and 4 bases, there was a span of 11 bases. Germline CDR1 reads SGHRS; CDR2 reads YFSETQ. For the CDR3, the DNA is TGCGCCAGCAGCACCCAGGGTCGAGAGACCCAGTACTTC. Protein sequence: CASSTQGRETQYF.

The gene calls are TRBV7-2 and TRBJ1-1; 7 bases agree with TRBD1. J was trimmed by 5 bases and V by 5 bases; bases with no gene match: 5. The CDR3 contains 13 residues. Germline assignment: CDR1 SGHTA and CDR2 FQGNSA. The CDR3 loop reads CASSLGTATEAFF. The CDR3 DNA sequence: TGTGCCAGCAGCCTGGGGACAGCTACTGAAGCTTTCTTT.

This clonotype was counted at least ten times. V and J are TRBV5-1 and TRBJ2-5; 13 bases map to TRBD2. CDR3 length equals 17 residues. With 7 bases clipped from V and 2 bases from J, the junction kept 11 bases outside the gene matches. CDR1 is SGHRS and CDR2 is YFSETQ in the germline V gene. CDR3 region: CASGTSGRAGSQETQYF. DNA of the CDR3: TGCGCCAGCGGAACTAGCGGGAGGGCCGGATCTCAAGAGACCCAGTACTTC.

This clonotype was recorded many times. The chain is built from TRBV24-1 and TRBJ1-1; D is unresolved. The length of the CDR3 is 14 residues. From germline, CDR1 is KGHDR and CDR2 SFDVKD. V was clipped by 3 bases and J by 6 bases, with 13 bases between them. The CDR3 DNA reads TGTGCCACCAGTGATCCAGCGTCGGGTTCTGAAGCTTTCTTT. Translating it yields CATSDPASGSEAFF.

CDR3 nucleotide sequence: TGTGCCAGCAGCCTTCCAACTAGCGGCCAATCCCTGGGTGAGCAGTTCTTC. Its protein is CASSLPTSGQSLGEQFF. The V gene is TRBV5-6, the J gene TRBJ2-1; 8 bases line up with TRBD2. Germline values: CDR1 SGHDT, CDR2 YYEEEE. Germline trimming cut 4 bases from V and 9 bases from J; bases unmatched to any gene: 18. This CDR3 comprises 17 residues.

A remark on this clonotype: A read error is possible here, since a much larger clone lies one base away. V usage is TRBV29-1 and J usage is TRBJ2-7; weak D call: TRBD2 (6 bases). Trimming took 6 bases from V and 1 from J, leaving 13 bases between them. The CDR3 is 13 amino acids. Looked up from germline, CDR1 is SQVTM and CDR2 is ANQGSEA. CDR3 in amino acids: CSVGGAVSYEQYF. The CDR3 DNA is TGCAGCGTCGGAGGGGCAGTATCCTACGAGCAGTACTTC.

V usage is TRBV20-1 and J usage is TRBJ2-7; unclear D gene. There are 13 residues in the CDR3. CDR1 is DFQATT, CDR2 SNEGSKA, per germline (reference sequence). Trimming cost V 0 bases and J 7 bases, with 13 bases left between them. The CDR3 sequence is CSARDVVTDEQYF. CDR3 in DNA: TGCAGTGCTAGAGATGTGGTAACAGATGAGCAGTACTTC.

CDR3 nucleotides: TGTGCCAGCAGCTTGGTCGCACACCACGGGAGGGATACGCAGTATTTT. This translates into CASSLVAHHGRDTQYF. The chain combines TRBV5-6 with TRBJ2-3; the match to TRBD2 covers 7 bases. The CDR3 is 16 amino acids. Germline V gene data show CDR1 as SGHDT and CDR2 as YYEEEE. Germline trimming cut 0 bases from V and 6 bases from J; bases unmatched to any gene: 10.

In its sample, this clonotype was seen many times. V gene TRBV12-3 or TRBV12-4 combines with J gene TRBJ2-1; D remains unclear. The ends were cut back, 1 base at V and 4 bases at J, with 8 bases in the middle. The CDR3 contains 14 residues. Written as DNA, the CDR3 is TGTGCCAGCAGTTTAGTCCCAATATACAATGAGCAGTTCTTC. This sequence encodes CASSLVPIYNEQFF.

There are many counts of this clonotype. The chain combines TRBV12-3 or TRBV12-4 with TRBJ1-6, with a weak D call TRBD1 (6 bases). Between the trimmed V and J ends, which lost 5 bases and 7 bases, there was a span of 15 bases. The length of the CDR3 is 15 residues. CDR3 sequence reads: CASSKGGGGNSPLHF. The CDR3 region has the DNA TGTGCCAGCAGTAAGGGAGGGGGAGGGAATTCACCCCTCCACTTT.

This clonotype was counted only a few times. The CDR3 spells CASSSSSGNTDTQYF. The CDR3 DNA reads as TGTGCCAGCAGCTCTTCTAGCGGGAACACAGATACGCAGTATTTT. The rearrangement uses TRBV7-9 and TRBJ2-3, with TRBD2 identical over 9 bases. The V segment lost 4 bases and the J segment 2 bases; nucleotides outside the gene matches: 4. Germline V gene sequence: CDR1 SEHNR, CDR2 FQNEAQ (reference sequence). The CDR3 length is 15 residues.

The V gene is TRBV20-1, the J gene TRBJ2-5; possible D gene TRBD2, 6 bases. V dropped 3 bases and J dropped 5 bases, with 10 bases sitting between them. The CDR3 is 12 residues long. CDR1 DFQATT and CDR2 SNEGSKA come from the germline V gene (reference sequence). The chain's CDR3 is CSASGTGETQYF. Written as DNA, the CDR3 is TGCAGTGCTAGTGGGACTGGGGAGACCCAGTACTTC.

Ten or more counts support this clonotype. The rearrangement uses TRBV29-1 and TRBJ1-4; tentatively, D is TRBD1 (6 bases). CDR1 is SQVTM and CDR2 is ANQGSEA in the germline V gene. The CDR3 length is 11 residues. V was clipped by 7 bases and J by 5 bases, with 8 bases between them. The DNA of the CDR3 is TGCAGCGCGGGACACAATGAAAAACTGTTTTTT. It translates to CSAGHNEKLFF.

This chain connects TRBV6-2 or TRBV6-3 to TRBJ1-5; the D is unclear. Germline assignment: CDR1 MNHEY and CDR2 SVGEGT. The CDR3 covers 12 residues. V dropped 6 bases and J dropped 7 bases, with 10 bases sitting between them. CDR3 amino acids: CASRDVKQPQHF. The DNA for the CDR3 is TGTGCCAGCAGGGATGTCAAACAGCCCCAGCATTTT.

The V call is TRBV11-2, the J call TRBJ2-5, with TRBD1 as a possible D gene (5 bases). V lost 5 bases and J 2 bases, leaving 9 bases between the germline ends. Germline V lookup: CDR1 SGHAT, CDR2 FQNNGV. This CDR3 is built from 13 residues. Here the CDR3 reads CASSRTLQETQYF. The CDR3 DNA reads as TGTGCCAGCAGCCGGACACTACAAGAGACCCAGTACTTC.

There are many counts of this clonotype. The rearrangement links TRBV7-2 to TRBJ2-5; 9 bases map to TRBD1. Germline V lookup: CDR1 SGHTA, CDR2 FQGNSA. The CDR3 is 14 residues long. With 5 bases clipped from V and 4 bases from J, the junction kept 5 bases outside the gene matches. The CDR3 DNA is TGTGCCAGCAGCAGCGGACAGGGGAGAGAGACCCAGTACTTC. Its protein product is CASSSGQGRETQYF. Together with reference TRBV7-2 and TRBJ2-5, the CDR3 gives the full variable domain: GAGVSQSPSNKVTEKGKDVELRCDPISGHTALYWYRQSLGQGLEFLIYFQGNSAPDKSGLPSDRFSAERTGGSVSTLTIQRTQQEDSAVYLCASSSGQGRETQYFGPGTRLLVL.

With regard to this clonotype: A read error may be the cause here, since a much bigger clone is one base away. The chain couples TRBV5-1 to TRBJ2-1, with a tentative D call TRBD2 (5 bases). Germline values: CDR1 SGHRS, CDR2 YFSETQ. The CDR3 has 14 residues. The CDR3 DNA is TGCGCCAGCAGCTTGGAGCCTAGCTCCCATGAGAAGTTCTTC. This codes for CASSLEPSSHEKFF.

This clonotype occurred many times. The V gene is TRBV29-1, the J gene TRBJ2-1; D is perhaps TRBD1 or TRBD2 (6 bases each). The CDR3 extends over 13 amino acids. CDR1 is SQVTM, CDR2 ANQGSEA, per germline. The germline V and J ends were trimmed by 4 bases and 2 bases, with 9 bases remaining between them. The CDR3 nucleotides are TGCAGCGTTGGTGGGGGGCCCTACAATGAGCAGTTCTTC. Translated, it gives CSVGGGPYNEQFF.

At least ten counts were recorded for this clonotype. This chain connects TRBV30 to TRBJ1-1; tentatively, D is TRBD1 (6 bases). The CDR3 consists of 13 residues. CDR1 is GTSNPN and CDR2 is SVGIG in the germline V gene (reference sequence). V gave up 1 base and J gave up 1 base, with 7 bases separating them. CDR3 loop: CAWSGDTNTEAFF. CDR3 DNA sequence: TGTGCCTGGAGTGGGGACACGAACACTGAAGCTTTCTTT.

This clonotype was seen repeatedly, ten times or more. This chain links TRBV11-2 with TRBJ1-2; no clear D gene. This CDR3 contains 12 residues. The V gene lost 5 bases and the J gene lost 4 bases, with 8 bases spanning the gap. Germline CDR1 reads SGHAT; CDR2 reads FQNNGV. Written as DNA, the CDR3 is TGTGCCAGCAGCCGAGGGAGCTATGGCTACACCTTC. It encodes CASSRGSYGYTF.

In DNA form, the CDR3 reads TGTGCCAGCAGCCTCTTGTGGACAGGGAACACTGAAGCTTTCTTT. Its translation: CASSLLWTGNTEAFF. This rearrangement joins TRBV7-2 to TRBJ1-1, with 7 positions matching TRBD1. The V gene end was trimmed by 5 bases and the J gene end by 1 base; junction bases not matched to a gene: 7. The length of the CDR3 is 15 residues. The V gene's germline CDR1 is SGHTA and CDR2 FQGNSA.

The chain links TRBV6-1 to TRBJ2-1; 14 nucleotides agree with TRBD2. There are 16 residues in the CDR3. Trimming cost V 5 bases and J 6 bases; bases outside gene matches: 6. Germline assignment: CDR1 MNHNS and CDR2 SASEGT. CDR3 amino acids: CASSLGLAGVRNEQFF. The CDR3 nucleotides are TGTGCCAGCAGTCTGGGACTAGCGGGAGTTCGCAATGAGCAGTTCTTC.

This clonotype has a count of ten or more. CDR3 sequence (DNA): TGTGCCAGCAGCTCGCCCGGTGGGACTAGCAGGGAGCTGTTTTTT. Its translation: CASSSPGGTSRELFF. The genes are TRBV7-2 and TRBJ2-2; TRBD2 matches 9 bases. The germline gives CDR1 SGHTA, CDR2 FQGNSA. The CDR3 runs to 15 residues. J was trimmed by 9 bases and V by 4 bases; bases with no gene match: 9. Full variable domain (outside the CDR3, taken from reference TRBV7-2 and TRBJ2-2): GAGVSQSPSNKVTEKGKDVELRCDPISGHTALYWYRQSLGQGLEFLIYFQGNSAPDKSGLPSDRFSAERTGGSVSTLTIQRTQQEDSAVYLCASSSPGGTSRELFFGEGSRLTVL.

This clonotype was counted ten times or more. The genes are TRBV27 and TRBJ2-1, with TRBD2 matching 7 bases. J lost 2 bases, V lost 10 bases, and 11 bases had no gene match. This CDR3 spans 15 amino acids. In germline, CDR1 is MNHEY, CDR2 SMNVEV (reference sequence). This chain's CDR3 is CATKPGGQPYNEQFF. The CDR3 nucleotides read TGTGCCACAAAACCGGGAGGACAACCCTACAATGAGCAGTTCTTC.

The chain employs TRBV7-3 and TRBJ2-2; 9 positions agree with TRBD1. V was pared by 5 bases and J by 3 bases, with 1 base of the junction left unmatched. The CDR3 is 14 amino acids. The germline V gene encodes CDR1 SGHTA and CDR2 FQGTGA. In DNA form, the CDR3 reads TGTGCCAGCAGCCGGGACAGGGACACCGGGGAGCTGTTTTTT. Protein product: CASSRDRDTGELFF.

The J gene is TRBJ2-7, the V gene TRBV20-1; maybe TRBD1 (6 bases). Germline V CDR1 and CDR2: DFQATT, SNEGSKA (reference sequence). The ends were cut back, 3 bases at V and 2 bases at J, with 8 bases in the middle. This CDR3 has 12 amino acids. CDR3 amino acids: CSARGDTYEQYF. CDR3 DNA sequence: TGCAGTGCTAGGGGGGACACCTACGAGCAGTACTTC.

This clonotype came up many times. This chain joins TRBV30 and TRBJ1-5; unclear D gene. The length of the CDR3 is 13 residues. In germline, CDR1 is GTSNPN, CDR2 SVGIG (reference sequence). V was shortened by 1 base and J by 0 bases, with 4 bases between the two germline ends. The CDR3 here is CAWSEDSNQPQHF. CDR3 nucleotide sequence: TGTGCCTGGAGTGAGGATAGCAATCAGCCCCAGCATTTT.

This clonotype was seen many times. This chain joins TRBV24-1 and TRBJ2-1; 8 positions match TRBD2. Germline V lookup: CDR1 KGHDR, CDR2 SFDVKD. The CDR3 is 15 residues long. The V and J ends lost 5 bases and 4 bases, in that order; junction bases with no gene match: 6. The CDR3 DNA reads as TGTGCCACCAGTGCTACGGGACTAGGATACAATGAGCAGTTCTTC. Residues: CATSATGLGYNEQFF.